These 21 T cell receptor beta chains share one sample of origin, sequenced in a study of T cell changes during pregnancy in multiple sclerosis (dated by TCRdb to the late 2010s). The method was the immunoSEQ multiplex PCR assay. This immuneACCESS table, as held by TCRdb, lists in-frame sequences with V and J called but not all clones. Of the missing ones, under half trace to an unresolved V gene in checked studies; the others have no known cause. The sample records about 69,000 clones, 85% to 95% of which are singletons. Roughly 2.1% of the sample comes from the top ten. The source was peripheral blood, collected in the third trimester of pregnancy. These receptors originate from a female donor in good health, enrolled as a control in a pregnancy study.

The chain combines TRBV5-8 with TRBJ2-1, with D possibly matching TRBD2 (6 bases). Germline CDR1 reads SGHTS; CDR2 reads YDEGEE. This CDR3 is 17 amino acids long. V was shortened by 1 base and J by 4 bases, with 18 bases between the two germline ends. The CDR3: CASSLPSPYGTYNEQFF. As DNA, the CDR3 is TGTGCCAGCAGCTTGCCCTCCCCGTACGGGACTTACAATGAGCAGTTCTTC.

V usage is TRBV11-2 and J usage is TRBJ1-4; D gene uncertain. This CDR3 has 15 residues. Per the germline V gene, CDR1 is SGHAT and CDR2 is FQNNGV. Trimming took off 4 bases at V and 8 bases at J, with 17 bases between the two ends. Written as DNA, the CDR3 is TGTGCCAGCAGCTCTCGACTGTGGAAGTTGGAAAAACTGTTTTTT. This codes for CASSSRLWKLEKLFF.

This clone was recorded once. CDR3 region: CASHQTGGISPLHF. CDR3 nucleotides: TGTGCCAGCCACCAAACAGGGGGGATTTCACCCCTCCACTTT. V gene TRBV2 combines with J gene TRBJ1-6; 8 nucleotides align to TRBD1. V was pared by 8 bases and J by 9 bases, with 9 bases of the junction left unmatched. The CDR3 has 14 amino acids. Looked up from germline, CDR1 is SNHLY and CDR2 is FYNNEI.

This rearrangement joins TRBV28 to TRBJ2-4, with 7 bases lining up with TRBD1. Germline assignment: CDR1 MDHEN and CDR2 SYDVKM. The trim removed 4 bases at V and 0 bases at J, leaving 3 bases unmatched. CDR3 length: 15 amino acids. CDR3 in amino acids: CASSWGQLAKNIQYF. The CDR3 DNA is TGTGCCAGCAGTTGGGGACAGTTAGCCAAAAACATTCAGTACTTC.

This clone was recorded only once. This sequence joins TRBV27 and TRBJ2-1; D may be TRBD1 (6 bases). The CDR3 is 15 amino acids. Germline CDR1 MNHEY, CDR2 SMNVEV (reference sequence). The germline V and J ends were trimmed by 5 bases and 4 bases, with 15 bases remaining between them. As DNA, the CDR3 is TGTGCCAGCAGTGAGGGGGACACCGCGTACAATGAGCAGTTCTTC. Residues: CASSEGDTAYNEQFF.

This sequence joins TRBV5-4 and TRBJ1-4; D unclear. V shed 4 bases and J shed 4 bases, with 8 bases lying between them. The V gene's germline CDR1 is SGHNT and CDR2 YYREEE (reference sequence). This CDR3 spans 13 amino acids. The CDR3 region is CASSDKINEKLFF. The DNA of the CDR3 is TGTGCCAGCAGCGACAAAATTAATGAAAAACTGTTTTTT.

In the case of this clone: No DNA is shown, since the ends of the CDR3 on it are uncertain; the CDR3 is the one TCRdb lists. V usage is TRBV7-9 and J usage is TRBJ1-2. 12 amino acids form the CDR3, both terminal residues included. Germline V gene data show CDR1 as SEHNR and CDR2 as FQNEAQ (reference sequence). The chain's CDR3 is CASSSSGYGYTF.

V is TRBV2 and J is TRBJ2-3, with 7 bases fitting TRBD2. The V gene's germline CDR1 is SNHLY and CDR2 FYNNEI. V was pared by 3 bases and J by 4 bases, with 7 bases of the junction left unmatched. This CDR3 is 15 amino acids long. CDR3 DNA sequence: TGTGCCAGCAGTGATGTCGGCGGGAGCTCAGATACGCAGTATTTT. It codes for CASSDVGGSSDTQYF.

The rearrangement uses TRBV25-1 and TRBJ2-7, with a tentative D call TRBD1 (5 bases). Germline CDR1 MGHDK, CDR2 SYGVNS. V was cut by 4 bases and J by 6 bases, with 13 bases left in between. The CDR3 is made up of 13 amino acids. The CDR3 loop reads CASSGHWGGEQYF. The CDR3 nucleotides read TGTGCCAGCAGTGGTCACTGGGGCGGCGAGCAGTACTTC.

This rearrangement joins TRBV14 to TRBJ2-5; 9 bases match TRBD2. V was clipped by 1 base and J by 4 bases; unmatched bases: 13. The length of the CDR3 is 18 residues. Germline CDR1 reads SGHDN; CDR2 reads FVKESK. The DNA for the CDR3 is TGTGCCAGCAGCCAAGGAGGATTGATAGCGGGAGTAGGAGAGACCCAGTACTTC. This gives the protein CASSQGGLIAGVGETQYF.

The chain carries TRBV5-6 and TRBJ2-2; D is perhaps TRBD2 (6 bases). Trimming pared 0 bases from V and 5 bases from J, leaving 14 bases between. This CDR3 is built from 16 residues. Germline loops: CDR1 SGHDT, CDR2 YYEEEE. The CDR3 sequence: CASSLARRRETGELFF. In DNA form, the CDR3 reads TGTGCCAGCAGCTTGGCCAGAAGACGGGAGACCGGGGAGCTGTTTTTT.

The rearrangement links TRBV5-6 to TRBJ2-7; D is ambiguous. This CDR3 is 14 amino acids long. Trimming took off 1 base at V and 0 bases at J, with 8 bases between the two ends. Germline values: CDR1 SGHDT, CDR2 YYEEEE. This CDR3 is CASSLFQISYEQYF. DNA of the CDR3: TGTGCCAGCAGCTTGTTCCAGATCTCCTACGAGCAGTACTTC.

This clone was seen just once. This chain links TRBV28 with TRBJ2-5; possible D gene TRBD1, 5 bases. This CDR3 is 15 amino acids long. Germline CDR1 and CDR2: MDHEN and SYDVKM. The V and J ends lost 7 bases and 5 bases respectively, with 20 bases between them. The CDR3: CASKVSAGLWETQYF. CDR3 nucleotides: TGTGCCAGCAAGGTATCCGCAGGGCTTTGGGAGACCCAGTACTTC.

The sample holds one count of this clone. The V gene is TRBV10-3, the J gene TRBJ2-5, with D maybe TRBD2 (6 bases). V was cut by 11 bases and J by 1 base, with 17 bases left in between. The CDR3 spans 14 residues. The germline V gene encodes CDR1 ENHRY and CDR2 SYGVKD. The CDR3 region has the DNA TGTGCCGCCAGCCCATTTAGCGGCCAAGAGACCCAGTACTTC. Residues: CAASPFSGQETQYF.

The J gene is TRBJ2-1, the V gene TRBV9; 10 bases line up with TRBD2. From germline, CDR1 is SGDLS and CDR2 YYNGEE. With V trimmed by 4 bases and J by 9 bases, 7 bases remained unmatched. The CDR3 length is 14 residues. CDR3 DNA: TGTGCCAGCAGCCCTCCCGGGACTAGCGCTGAGCAGTTCTTC. It yields the protein CASSPPGTSAEQFF.

J is TRBJ2-6 and V is TRBV27, with D perhaps TRBD1 (6 bases). Per the germline V gene, CDR1 is MNHEY and CDR2 is SMNVEV (reference sequence). The CDR3 has 19 residues. V lost 3 bases, J lost 4 bases, and 22 bases lay in between. CDR3 region: CASSFTPRDWQGGANVLTF. CDR3 nucleotide sequence: TGTGCCAGCAGTTTTACCCCTCGGGATTGGCAGGGGGGGGCCAACGTCCTGACTTTC. Together with reference TRBV27 and TRBJ2-6, the CDR3 gives the full variable domain: EAQVTQNPRYLITVTGKKLTVTCSQNMNHEYMSWYRQDPGLGLRQIYYSMNVEVTDKGDVPEGYKVSRKEKRNFPLILESPSPNQTSLYFCASSFTPRDWQGGANVLTFGAGSRLTVL.

The chain recombines TRBV10-1 with TRBJ2-7; 12 bases are shared with TRBD2. This CDR3 region has 15 residues. The germline gives CDR1 WNHNN, CDR2 SYGVQD (reference sequence). V shed 5 bases and J 2 bases; nucleotides not matched to a gene: 4. The CDR3 here is CASSMGLAGTYEQYF. The CDR3 nucleotides are TGCGCCAGCAGTATGGGACTAGCGGGTACCTACGAGCAGTACTTC.

This rearrangement joins TRBV7-3 to TRBJ2-3; maybe TRBD1 (6 bases). Germline CDR1 is SGHTA and CDR2 is FQGTGA. The CDR3 has 16 amino acids. The germline V and J ends were trimmed by 1 base and 4 bases, with 15 bases remaining between them. CDR3: CASSLNPGQPADTQYF. The CDR3 DNA follows: TGTGCCAGCAGCTTAAACCCTGGACAGCCAGCAGATACGCAGTATTTT.

The chain uses TRBV6-4 and TRBJ1-4, with TRBD1 identical over 7 bases. Losses at the gene ends were 0 bases for V and 7 bases for J; bases not matched to a gene: 5. The CDR3 consists of 15 residues. From germline, CDR1 is MRHNA and CDR2 SNTAGT. The CDR3 here is CASSDSPGQPEKLFF. In DNA, the CDR3 is TGTGCCAGCAGTGACTCACCGGGACAGCCTGAAAAACTGTTTTTT.

This sequence joins TRBV29-1 and TRBJ1-4, with TRBD1 as a possible D gene (5 bases). The CDR3 loop spans 13 amino acids. CDR1 and CDR2 (germline): SQVTM, ANQGSEA. V was cut by 7 bases and J by 2 bases, with 11 bases left in between. DNA for the CDR3: TGCAGCGGACAGAATTTGACTAATGAAAAACTGTTTTTT. This encodes CSGQNLTNEKLFF.

The chain carries TRBV7-2 and TRBJ1-1, with 7 bases lining up with TRBD1. Germline trimming cut 3 bases from V and 2 bases from J; bases unmatched to any gene: 3. Germline V gene sequence: CDR1 SGHTA, CDR2 FQGNSA. The CDR3 consists of 14 residues. CDR3 protein: CASSFDRANTEAFF. CDR3 DNA: TGTGCCAGCAGCTTCGACAGGGCCAACACTGAAGCTTTCTTT.